This is a list of T cell receptor beta chains from one sample in a study of blood T cell repertoires in COVID-19. The repertoire was sequenced with immunoSEQ multiplex PCR; TCRdb's copy has only in-frame clones and lacks some. The profile shows more than 350,000 clones, approximately 87% of them singletons. Specimen: PBMCs or T cells enriched from blood (not recorded which). The receptors derive from a woman aged 50 to 60 who had recovered from COVID-19. The CDR3 runs from the conserved cysteine through the conserved F or W.

j_call,v_call,cdr3_aa
TRBJ1-2,TRBV6-2/TRBV6-3,CASSAMTGTKVNYGYTF
TRBJ2-1,TRBV9,CASSVDLMSNEQFF
TRBJ2-7,TRBV5-1,CASSHGLPPQKTYEQYF
TRBJ2-7,TRBV7-9,CASSNPTGQVGHEQYF
TRBJ1-5,TRBV3-1/TRBV3-2,CASSHGGPVGPQHF
TRBJ2-6,TRBV28,CASSQGAGANVLTF
TRBJ1-4,TRBV27,CASSHRRGGEKLFF
TRBJ1-4,TRBV7-9,CASSLTGSGEKLFF
TRBJ2-1,TRBV10-3,CAISRDRAIFDEQFF
TRBJ1-2,TRBV7-2,CASSYRQKDGYTF
TRBJ1-3,TRBV19,CATTRQGFIGNTIYF
TRBJ1-3,TRBV19,CASDRDTSFSGNTIYF
TRBJ1-1,TRBV6-2/TRBV6-3,CASSSPVLVAFF
TRBJ1-2,TRBV5-1,CASSPGQGTNYGYTF
TRBJ1-2,TRBV29-1,CSVAGGDGYTF
TRBJ2-1,TRBV7-9,CASGTGLAAYNEQFF
TRBJ1-2,TRBV19,CASSTGTGYGYTF
TRBJ2-1,TRBV7-8,CASSSRRGATWNEQFF
TRBJ1-1,TRBV28,CASRSGGPSEAFF
TRBJ1-1,TRBV18,CASSPPGGGVNTEAFF
TRBJ2-4,TRBV5-5,CASSFSEQVQYF
TRBJ1-6,TRBV7-8,CASSFDSFYNSPLHF
TRBJ1-6,TRBV27,CASSLAVGPSPLHF
TRBJ1-6,TRBV20-1,CSATQGVPLHF
TRBJ2-1,TRBV11-3,CASSLPPGLWGDEQFF
TRBJ1-2,TRBV4-1,CASSPLPRGANGYTF
TRBJ2-3,TRBV2,CASSYGTRRTDTQYF
TRBJ1-1,TRBV19,CASRLTTSTSGVTEAFF
TRBJ1-1,TRBV2,CASRTDSSNTEAFF
TRBJ1-5,TRBV9,CASSEWDRGNQPQHF
TRBJ1-1,TRBV5-1,CASSPRAGENTEAFF
TRBJ1-1,TRBV10-3,CAISESRARDTEAFF
TRBJ2-7,TRBV27,CASSYRGPYEQYF
TRBJ2-7,TRBV18,CASSPNEGTYEQYF
TRBJ2-3,TRBV15,CATSRVQVGGASSDTQYF
TRBJ1-2,TRBV14,CASSRDTPMVYGYTF
TRBJ1-3,TRBV6-5,CASSFSIPQDGNTIYF
TRBJ2-2,TRBV28,CASSLGLLLGELFF
TRBJ2-1,TRBV24-1,CATSDYKGPGPHEQFF
TRBJ1-6,TRBV7-9,CASSWGTGTGNSPLHF
TRBJ2-5,TRBV5-5,CASSLAGTGGETQYF
TRBJ2-3,TRBV27,CASSLFAEGSRDTQYF
TRBJ1-6,TRBV12-3/TRBV12-4,CATTGSYNSPLHF
TRBJ1-5,TRBV3-1/TRBV3-2,CASSQTTGGMSNQPQHF
TRBJ1-1,TRBV6-5,CASRYAELNTEAFF
TRBJ2-1,TRBV4-3,CASSHATLAGVDNEQFF
TRBJ2-5,TRBV7-2,CASSYGGQETQYF
TRBJ2-3,TRBV27,CASSLAGTLNTQYF
TRBJ1-4,TRBV2,CASRRGGINEKLFF
TRBJ1-2,TRBV28,CASSRKTGRANYGYTF
TRBJ2-6,TRBV27,CASSRVVGSGANVLTF
TRBJ1-3,TRBV2,CASRQGTYGNTIYF
TRBJ1-3,TRBV30,CAWSAGRLGGSGNTIYF